The 19 T cell receptor beta chains presented below share a single source sample, sequenced in a study of cytomegalovirus exposure and HLA in healthy donors. Sequencing used immunoSEQ multiplex PCR; TCRdb keeps in-frame clones, though not all of them. The sample carries about 160,000 clones, around four fifths recorded once. Input material: PBMCs. The source of these receptors is a man in his thirties or forties in good health and CMV-seropositive.

This clone was detected once. V usage is TRBV9 and J usage is TRBJ1-4; tentative D call: TRBD1 (5 bases). The V gene's germline CDR1 is SGDLS and CDR2 YYNGEE. The CDR3 is 14 residues long. The V end was cut by 3 bases, the J end by 8 bases, with 14 bases between. The DNA of the CDR3 is TGTGCCAGCAGCGATAGCGGGGGGGACGAAAAACTGTTTTTT. This codes for CASSDSGGDEKLFF. The complete variable domain, with remaining parts taken from reference TRBV9 and TRBJ1-4, reads DSGVTQTPKHLITATGQRVTLRCSPRSGDLSVYWYQQSLDQGLQFLIQYYNGEERAKGNILERFSAQQFPDLHSELNLSSLELGDSALYFCASSDSGGDEKLFFGSGTQLSVL.

The chain uses TRBV19 and TRBJ2-1, with unresolved D. Germline V gene data show CDR1 as LNHDA and CDR2 as SQIVND (reference sequence). V was cut by 2 bases and J by 5 bases, with 10 bases left in between. This CDR3 has 14 amino acids. CDR3 region: CASSILHSNNEQFF. The DNA of the CDR3 is TGTGCCAGTAGTATACTTCACAGTAACAATGAGCAGTTCTTC. Together with reference TRBV19 and TRBJ2-1, the CDR3 gives the full variable domain: DGGITQSPKYLFRKEGQNVTLSCEQNLNHDAMYWYRQDPGQGLRLIYYSQIVNDFQKGDIAEGYSVSREKKESFPLTVTSAQKNPTAFYLCASSILHSNNEQFFGPGTRLTVL.

The gene calls are TRBV7-9 and TRBJ2-7; no definite D call. CDR3 length: 12 residues. In germline, CDR1 is SEHNR, CDR2 FQNEAQ (reference sequence). The germline V and J ends were trimmed by 3 bases and 6 bases, with 9 bases remaining between them. CDR3 in DNA: TGTGCCAGCAGCTTGCTACCCCGCGAGCAGTACTTC. Protein product: CASSLLPREQYF.

The gene calls are TRBV7-2 and TRBJ2-2; unclear D gene. The CDR3 sequence is 16 residues long. Germline assignment: CDR1 SGHTA and CDR2 FQGNSA. The ends were cut back, 1 base at V and 5 bases at J, with 14 bases in the middle. The CDR3 DNA follows: TGTGCCAGCAGCTTAGGGCTCCTAGATGTAACCGGGGAGCTGTTTTTT. Translated, it gives CASSLGLLDVTGELFF.

The chain combines TRBV5-1 with TRBJ2-5; a weak D match, TRBD2 (5 bases). The length of the CDR3 is 14 residues. The germline V gene has CDR1 SGHRS and CDR2 YFSETQ. V was trimmed by 4 bases and J by 9 bases, leaving 19 bases between them. CDR3 loop: CASSPGLIQGSQYF. The CDR3, as DNA: TGCGCCAGCAGCCCCGGACTGATCCAAGGGTCCCAGTACTTC. Complete variable domain (other parts from reference TRBV5-1 and TRBJ2-5): KAGVTQTPRYLIKTRGQQVTLSCSPISGHRSVSWYQQTPGQGLQFLFEYFSETQRNKGNFPGRFSGRQFSNSRSEMNVSTLELGDSALYLCASSPGLIQGSQYFGPGTRLLVL.

The CDR3 sequence is CSALDRGNTEAFF. The CDR3 coding sequence is TGCAGCGCCCTGGACAGGGGGAACACTGAAGCTTTCTTT. The chain joins TRBV29-1 to TRBJ1-1; 9 positions match TRBD1. This CDR3 region has 13 residues. Germline CDR1 and CDR2: SQVTM and ANQGSEA. After removal of 7 bases from V and 1 base from J, the junction contained 4 bases not matched to a gene. The entire variable domain, with the rest obtained from reference TRBV29-1 and TRBJ1-1, is as follows: SAVISQKPSRDICQRGTSLTIQCQVDSQVTMMFWYRQQPGQSLTLIATANQGSEATYESGFVIDKFPISRPNLTFSTLTVSNMSPEDSSIYLCSALDRGNTEAFFGQGTRLTVV.

The gene calls are TRBV9 and TRBJ1-1, with 7 bases fitting TRBD1. V lost 2 bases and J lost 1; bases outside the gene matches: 2. Germline V CDR1 and CDR2: SGDLS, YYNGEE. CDR3 length: 14 residues. As DNA, the CDR3 is TGTGCCAGCAGCGTGGAGGGGGCGAACACTGAAGCTTTCTTT. Translation gives CASSVEGANTEAFF.

This clone was found a few times. The V and J genes are TRBV4-2 and TRBJ1-2; 9 bases match TRBD1. The trim removed 0 bases at V and 4 bases at J, leaving 6 bases unmatched. This CDR3 spans 16 amino acids. The V gene's germline CDR1 is LGHNA and CDR2 YNFKEQ. CDR3 DNA sequence: TGTGCCAGCAGCCAAGAGGGACAGGGCCCCGTCTATGGCTACACCTTC. It encodes CASSQEGQGPVYGYTF.

The chain joins TRBV6-5 to TRBJ2-1; 7 bases are shared with TRBD1. From germline, CDR1 is MNHEY and CDR2 SVGAGI. The V and J ends lost 7 bases and 4 bases, in that order; junction bases with no gene match: 4. This CDR3 has 13 amino acids. The CDR3: CASKGGPYNEQFF. CDR3 bases: TGTGCCAGCAAAGGGGGCCCTTACAATGAGCAGTTCTTC.

The genes are TRBV7-2 and TRBJ2-1, with 12 positions matching TRBD2. Unmatched junction bases numbered 5, after V lost 1 base and J lost 4 bases. Germline-derived CDR1 and CDR2 are SGHTA and FQGNSA. The CDR3 totals 17 residues. The CDR3, as DNA: TGTGCCAGCAGCTTAGTAACTAGCGGGGGGAAATACAATGAGCAGTTCTTC. Residues: CASSLVTSGGKYNEQFF.

This clone was found many times. The rearrangement links TRBV7-2 to TRBJ1-5, with a weak D call TRBD1 (6 bases). CDR3 length: 13 amino acids. In germline, CDR1 is SGHTA, CDR2 FQGNSA. Between the trimmed V and J ends, which lost 5 bases and 5 bases, there was a span of 10 bases. The CDR3 nucleotides are TGTGCCAGCAGCCGGGGGGCTGATCAGCCCCAGCATTTT. Translation: CASSRGADQPQHF. Supplemented by reference TRBV7-2 and TRBJ1-5, the full variable domain reads GAGVSQSPSNKVTEKGKDVELRCDPISGHTALYWYRQSLGQGLEFLIYFQGNSAPDKSGLPSDRFSAERTGGSVSTLTIQRTQQEDSAVYLCASSRGADQPQHFGDGTRLSIL.

DNA of the CDR3: TGTGCCAGCAGCTTAGAAGAGGAAAAACTGTTTTTT. Its protein product is CASSLEEEKLFF. The chain is built from TRBV7-9 and TRBJ1-4; D unresolved. CDR3 length equals 12 residues. The V end was cut by 1 base, the J end by 8 bases, with 5 bases between. CDR1 and CDR2 (germline): SEHNR, FQNEAQ (reference sequence).

This chain links TRBV11-3 with TRBJ2-1; 11 nucleotides line up with TRBD2. Germline V lookup: CDR1 SGHNT, CDR2 YENEEA. The CDR3 contains 15 residues. V lost 5 bases, J lost 10 bases, and 10 bases stayed unmatched. Here the CDR3 reads CASSEGLAALGEQFF. CDR3 DNA sequence: TGTGCCAGCAGCGAGGGACTAGCGGCCCTAGGGGAGCAGTTCTTC.

The chain is built from TRBV7-9 and TRBJ2-7, with 9 bases identical to TRBD1. The CDR3 is made up of 16 amino acids. Unmatched junction bases numbered 8, after V lost 1 base and J lost 4 bases. From germline, CDR1 is SEHNR and CDR2 FQNEAQ (reference sequence). DNA of the CDR3: TGTGCCAGCAGCTTAGAGCCGGGACAGGGAATATACGAGCAGTACTTC. Translating gives CASSLEPGQGIYEQYF.

V usage is TRBV6-5 and J usage is TRBJ1-2; the D is unclear. Germline assignment: CDR1 MNHEY and CDR2 SVGAGI. CDR3 size: 12 residues. Between the trimmed V and J ends, which lost 0 bases and 6 bases, there was a span of 5 bases. CDR3 sequence reads: CASSYSRDGYTF. In DNA form, the CDR3 reads TGTGCCAGCAGTTACTCGCGAGATGGCTACACCTTC.

The chain joins TRBV21-1 to TRBJ2-7; the DNA was not compared with TRBD1, the D call given in the table. TRBV21-1 is tagged as a pseudogene. The CDR3 length is 12 residues. CDR3 nucleotide sequence: TGTGCCAGCAGCGGCGGCAGGGACGAGCAGTACTTC. Translating it yields CASSGGRDEQYF.

The gene calls are TRBV7-2 and TRBJ2-1; D unclear. CDR3 length: 13 residues. Trimming removed 2 bases from V and 8 bases from J, with 10 bases in between. Germline CDR1 is SGHTA and CDR2 is FQGNSA. CDR3 sequence reads: CASSLRLSDEQFF. CDR3 nucleotides: TGTGCCAGCAGCTTAAGGTTAAGCGATGAGCAGTTCTTC.

The chain combines TRBV6-1 with TRBJ2-5, with 12 bases matching TRBD2. Unmatched junction bases numbered 7, after V lost 0 bases and J lost 5 bases. Germline CDR1 reads MNHNS; CDR2 reads SASEGT. The CDR3 runs to 17 residues. CDR3 region: CASSEAFGLAGGETQYF. In DNA, the CDR3 is TGTGCCAGCAGTGAAGCTTTCGGCCTAGCGGGGGGGGAGACCCAGTACTTC.

The chain uses TRBV18 and TRBJ1-2, with D possibly being TRBD1 (5 bases). This CDR3 has 14 residues. Germline V lookup: CDR1 KGHSH, CDR2 LQKENI. V was cut by 2 bases and J by 3 bases, with 10 bases left in between. CDR3 sequence (DNA): TGTGCCAGCTCACCAGGAGGGGTTCACTATGGCTACACCTTC. The encoded protein is CASSPGGVHYGYTF.